Listed below are T cell receptor beta chains from one sample, sequenced in a study of blood T cell repertoires in COVID-19. Assay: immunoSEQ multiplex PCR; the TCRdb copy retains only in-frame clones and omits some. The sample has some 170,000 clones, over 85% seen once. The sample was peripheral blood. These TCRs come from a woman aged 55-75 years with COVID-19, enrolled during active disease. Each CDR3 is given with its conserved first and last residue. A D gene is named only where the DNA matches it firmly. Clone sizes are given selectively: once, few, many, or a class where the clone is expanded.

J gene: TRBJ1-2
D gene: TRBD1
V gene: TRBV16
clone size: -
CDR3 protein: CASSLVTGGAPDYGYTF
CDR3 DNA: TGTGCCAGCAGCCTAGTGACAGGGGGCGCACCGGACTATGGCTACACCTTC

J gene: TRBJ2-2
D gene: TRBD1
V gene: TRBV7-2
clone size: -
CDR3 protein: CASSRDRVGTGELFF
CDR3 DNA: TGTGCCAGCAGCCGGGACAGGGTGGGAACCGGGGAGCTGTTTTTT

J gene: TRBJ2-7
D gene: -
V gene: TRBV4-1
clone size: -
CDR3 protein: CASSRDAGQIYEQYF
CDR3 DNA: TGCGCCAGCAGCCGAGACGCTGGACAGATCTACGAGCAGTACTTC

J gene: TRBJ2-5
D gene: TRBD1
V gene: TRBV5-1
clone size: few
CDR3 protein: CASSQGQQETQYF
CDR3 DNA: TGCGCCAGCAGCCAGGGACAGCAAGAGACCCAGTACTTC

J gene: TRBJ2-3
D gene: TRBD2
V gene: TRBV7-8
clone size: -
CDR3 protein: CASSPPGLARDTQYF
CDR3 DNA: TGTGCCAGCAGCCCACCAGGACTAGCCAGAGATACGCAGTATTTT

J gene: TRBJ1-6
D gene: -
V gene: TRBV4-3
clone size: -
CDR3 protein: CASSQDSHRLNSPLHF
CDR3 DNA: TGCGCCAGCAGCCAAGATTCTCACAGGTTAAATTCACCCCTCCACTTT

J gene: TRBJ1-3
D gene: TRBD1
V gene: TRBV7-2
clone size: -
CDR3 protein: CASSYNRGFYSGNTIYF
CDR3 DNA: TGTGCCAGCAGCTACAACAGGGGGTTTTACTCTGGAAACACCATATATTTT

J gene: TRBJ2-2
D gene: TRBD1
V gene: TRBV2
clone size: -
CDR3 protein: CASSTPLRGPNTGELFF
CDR3 DNA: TGTGCCAGCAGTACCCCCCTTAGGGGGCCCAACACCGGGGAGCTGTTTTTT

J gene: TRBJ1-2
D gene: TRBD1
V gene: TRBV7-9
clone size: -
CDR3 protein: CASSLVSVGQGVYGYTF
CDR3 DNA: TGTGCCAGCAGCTTAGTGAGTGTAGGCCAGGGGGTCTATGGCTACACCTTC

J gene: TRBJ1-3
D gene: -
V gene: TRBV6-6
clone size: -
CDR3 protein: CASNLRGEKTSF
CDR3 DNA: TGTGCCAGCAATTTACGGGGGGAAAAAACCTCCTTT

J gene: TRBJ1-1
D gene: -
V gene: TRBV9
clone size: -
CDR3 protein: CASSPQTVLNTEAFF
CDR3 DNA: TGTGCCAGCAGCCCCCAGACAGTCTTGAACACTGAAGCTTTCTTT

J gene: TRBJ2-2
D gene: TRBD1
V gene: TRBV6-6
clone size: -
CDR3 protein: CASNPGQGILGELFF
CDR3 DNA: TGTGCCAGCAACCCGGGACAGGGAATCTTAGGGGAGCTGTTTTTT

J gene: TRBJ2-7
D gene: TRBD1
V gene: TRBV5-1
clone size: once
CDR3 protein: CASSSGTGGTEQYF
CDR3 DNA: TGCGCCAGCAGCTCCGGGACAGGGGGAACCGAGCAGTACTTC

J gene: TRBJ1-1
D gene: -
V gene: TRBV28
clone size: -
CDR3 protein: CASRSPAGTGNTEAFF
CDR3 DNA: TGTGCCAGCAGGTCCCCCGCCGGGACTGGAAACACTGAAGCTTTCTTT

J gene: TRBJ1-4
D gene: -
V gene: TRBV12-3/TRBV12-4
clone size: -
CDR3 protein: CASKSGWGEKLFF
CDR3 DNA: TGTGCCAGCAAATCAGGGTGGGGTGAAAAACTGTTTTTT

J gene: TRBJ2-3
D gene: -
V gene: TRBV5-4
clone size: -
CDR3 protein: CASSRADTQYF
CDR3 DNA: TGTGCCAGCAGCCGAGCAGATACGCAGTATTTT

J gene: TRBJ1-5
D gene: -
V gene: TRBV19
clone size: once
CDR3 protein: CASSMGGDQPQHF
CDR3 DNA: TGTGCCAGTAGTATGGGGGGAGATCAGCCCCAGCATTTT

J gene: TRBJ1-1
D gene: -
V gene: TRBV11-2
clone size: -
CDR3 protein: CASSLDRWRVRNTEAFF
CDR3 DNA: TGTGCCAGCAGCTTAGATCGATGGAGGGTAAGGAACACTGAAGCTTTCTTT